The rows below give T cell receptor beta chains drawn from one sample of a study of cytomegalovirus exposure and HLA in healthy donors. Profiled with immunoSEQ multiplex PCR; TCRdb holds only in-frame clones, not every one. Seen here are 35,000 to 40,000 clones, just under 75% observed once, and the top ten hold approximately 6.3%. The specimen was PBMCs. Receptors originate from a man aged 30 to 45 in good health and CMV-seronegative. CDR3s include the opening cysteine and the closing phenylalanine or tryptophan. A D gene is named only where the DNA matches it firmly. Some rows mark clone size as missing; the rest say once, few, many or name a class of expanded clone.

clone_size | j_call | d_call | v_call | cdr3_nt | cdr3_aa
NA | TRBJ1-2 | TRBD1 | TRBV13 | TGTGCCAGCAGCTATAGAGCGGCACAGGGGGACTATGGCTACACCTTC | CASSYRAAQGDYGYTF
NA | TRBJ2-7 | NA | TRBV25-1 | TGTGCCAGCATCCAGGGCTACGAGCAGTACTTC | CASIQGYEQYF
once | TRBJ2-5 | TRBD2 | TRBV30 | TGTGCCTGGAGTCTAACTAGCGGAGGAGAGACCCAGTACTTC | CAWSLTSGGETQYF
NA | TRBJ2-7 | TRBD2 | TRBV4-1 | TGCGCCAGCAGCCCCTCCAGCGGGGGGACCTACGAGCAGTACTTC | CASSPSSGGTYEQYF
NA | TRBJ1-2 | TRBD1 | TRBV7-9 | TGTTCCAGCGGACAGGGGGTTCATGGCTACACCTTC | CSSGQGVHGYTF
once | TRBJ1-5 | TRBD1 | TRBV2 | TGTGCCAGCAGTGATGGGCCCGGGACAGAGAATCAGCCCCAGCATTTT | CASSDGPGTENQPQHF
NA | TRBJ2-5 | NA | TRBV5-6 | TGTGCCAGCAGCTTTGGCCAGGGGCAAGAGACCCAGTACTTC | CASSFGQGQETQYF
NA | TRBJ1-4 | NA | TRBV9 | TGTGCCAGCAGCGGGATTGGACAGCTTAATGAAAAACTGTTTTTT | CASSGIGQLNEKLFF
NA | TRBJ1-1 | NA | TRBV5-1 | TGCGCCAGCAGCTTGGCCCAGGATTTTATCACTGAAGCTTTCTTT | CASSLAQDFITEAFF
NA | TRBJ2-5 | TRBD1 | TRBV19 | TGTGCCAGTAGTCCTTCGGGACAGGGGACCGGACAGACCCAGTACTTC | CASSPSGQGTGQTQYF
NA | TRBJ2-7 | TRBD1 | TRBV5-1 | TGCGCCAGCAGCTTGGGGACAGGGGGGTACGAGCAGTACTTC | CASSLGTGGYEQYF
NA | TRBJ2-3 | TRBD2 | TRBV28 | TGTGCCAGCAGGTACAACGGGGGGGCGGGAGGTGTAACAGATACGCAGTATTTT | CASRYNGGAGGVTDTQYF
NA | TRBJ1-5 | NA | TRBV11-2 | TGTGCCAGCAGCTTATCCCCCGGAGGTCAGCCCCAGCATTTT | CASSLSPGGQPQHF
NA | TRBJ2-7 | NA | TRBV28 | TGTGCCAGCAGTTTACCGGACTCTCCGTACGAGCAGTACTTC | CASSLPDSPYEQYF
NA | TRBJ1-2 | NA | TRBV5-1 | NA | CASSWGTGSDGYPF
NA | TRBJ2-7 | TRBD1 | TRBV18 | TGTGCCAGCGGAAAGGGACAGCACTACGAGCAGTACTTC | CASGKGQHYEQYF
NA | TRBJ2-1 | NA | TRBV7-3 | TGTGCCAGCAGCCCCGCAACAGGGGAGCAGTTCTTC | CASSPATGEQFF
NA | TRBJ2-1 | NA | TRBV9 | TGTGCCAGCAGCGTCGGAGGGGGGGATGAGCAGTTCTTC | CASSVGGGDEQFF
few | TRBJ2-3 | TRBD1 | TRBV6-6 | TGTGCCAGCAGACCCGGGACAGGGGGGACAGATACGCAGTATTTT | CASRPGTGGTDTQYF
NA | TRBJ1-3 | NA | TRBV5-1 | TGCGCCAGCAGCTTGAGAGTAGGAGTGGTTGGAAACACCATATATTTT | CASSLRVGVVGNTIYF
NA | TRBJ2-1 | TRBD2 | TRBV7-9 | TGTGCCAGCAGCTTACTAGCGGGCTCCTACAATGAGCAGTTCTTC | CASSLLAGSYNEQFF
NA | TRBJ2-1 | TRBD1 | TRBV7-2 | TGTGCCAGCAGCTTAAACGGACAGGGCAATGAGCAGTTCTTC | CASSLNGQGNEQFF